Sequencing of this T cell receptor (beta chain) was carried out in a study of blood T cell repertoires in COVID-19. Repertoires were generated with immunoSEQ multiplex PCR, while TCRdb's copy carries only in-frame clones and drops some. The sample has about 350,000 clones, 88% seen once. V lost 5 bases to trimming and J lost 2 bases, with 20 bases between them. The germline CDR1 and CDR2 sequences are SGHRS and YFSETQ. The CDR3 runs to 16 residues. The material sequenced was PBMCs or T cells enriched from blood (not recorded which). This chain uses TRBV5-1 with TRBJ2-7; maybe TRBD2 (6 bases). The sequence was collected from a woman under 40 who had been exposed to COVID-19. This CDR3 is CASSSGTLLRPYEQYF. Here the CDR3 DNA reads TGCGCCAGCAGTTCCGGGACTTTACTTAGACCCTACGAGCAGTACTTC.